The T cell receptor (beta chain) described here comes from a study of T cell responses to AZD1222 COVID-19 vaccine. Study details: Pooled together were second doses at about 4 or about 12 weeks. The study's findings and limits: Spike-specific TCR depth and breadth grew after two AZD1222 doses.

Trimming removed 4 bases from V and 9 bases from J, with 16 bases in between. Per the germline V gene, CDR1 is SEHNR and CDR2 is FQNEAQ (reference sequence). There are 15 residues in the CDR3. The repertoire was sequenced with immunoSEQ multiplex PCR; TCRdb's copy has only in-frame clones and lacks some. The repertoire holds 150,000 to 200,000 clones, with roughly 91% as singletons. Only one count was recorded for this clone. The antigen remains unidentified. This receptor was identified in an adult in good health. The V gene is TRBV7-9, the J gene TRBJ1-6, with a tentative D call TRBD1 (6 bases). Sample: peripheral blood, taken on day 0 of AZD1222 vaccination. The CDR3 DNA sequence: TGTGCCAGCAGCTCCCAGGGGAACGTCGGTTCACCCCTCCACTTT. Residues: CASSSQGNVGSPLHF. The full variable domain, rest sourced from reference TRBV7-9 and TRBJ1-6, is DTGVSQNPRHKITKRGQNVTFRCDPISEHNRLYWYRQTLGQGPEFLTYFQNEAQLEKSRLLSDRFSAERPKGSFSTLEIQRTEQGDSAMYLCASSSQGNVGSPLHFGNGTRLTVT.